Listed below are T cell receptor beta chains from one sample, sequenced in a study of blood T cell repertoires in COVID-19. Produced via immunoSEQ multiplex PCR; TCRdb's table is partial and in-frame only. The sample includes 250,000 to 400,000 clones, 85% of them seen just once. Sequencing input: PBMCs or T cells enriched from blood (not recorded which). The receptors derive from a woman aged 25 to 39 who had been exposed to COVID-19. Both conserved end residues are part of each CDR3. The D gene is left open where the match is weak. Size is omitted from some rows. Given values are once, few, many or a class for expanded clones.

clone_size	v_call	d_call	j_call	cdr3_nt	cdr3_aa
.	TRBV27	.	TRBJ2-7	TGTGCCAGCAGTTATGGATCGGGGAACTACGAGCAGTACTTC	CASSYGSGNYEQYF
.	TRBV6-2/TRBV6-3	TRBD2	TRBJ2-7	TGTGCCAGCAGTTACGAGAGCGGAGCCGGCGGGGGGTACGAGCAGTACTTC	CASSYESGAGGGYEQYF
.	TRBV3-1/TRBV3-2	.	TRBJ1-3	TGTGCCAGCCGCAACCGGGGAGACACCATATATTTT	CASRNRGDTIYF
.	TRBV18	TRBD1	TRBJ2-2	TGTGCCAGCTCACCTTATGACAGGGCGAACACCGGGGAGCTGTTTTTT	CASSPYDRANTGELFF
.	TRBV7-3	.	TRBJ1-1	TGTGCCAGCAGCCCGACAGTCAACACTGAAGCTTTCTTT	CASSPTVNTEAFF
.	TRBV18	.	TRBJ2-5	TGTGCCAGCTCACCACCGGACAATGGAGAGACCCAGTACTTC	CASSPPDNGETQYF
.	TRBV7-2	.	TRBJ2-7	TGTGCCAGCGGCGGACCGGGAAATCTCTACGAGCAGTACTTC	CASGGPGNLYEQYF
.	TRBV5-1	TRBD1	TRBJ1-2	TGCGCCAGCAGCACTGGACAGGGGGACCCGATATTC	CASSTGQGDPIF
.	TRBV6-4	TRBD1	TRBJ1-1	TGTGCCAGCTCCCAGGGGACAGACACTGAAGCTTTCTTT	CASSQGTDTEAFF
.	TRBV5-4	.	TRBJ2-2	TGTGCCAGCAGCGAACTTTTAGCGACGCTCTCGAACACCGGGGAGCTGTTTTTT	CASSELLATLSNTGELFF
.	TRBV4-2	.	TRBJ1-6	TGTGCCAGCAGCCAGGCGGGGGATAATTCACCCCTCCACTTT	CASSQAGDNSPLHF
.	TRBV6-5	.	TRBJ1-6	TGTGCCAGCAGTTACGACAGTAATTCACCCCTCCACTTT	CASSYDSNSPLHF
.	TRBV5-4	TRBD1	TRBJ2-6	TGTGCCAGCAGCTTTAGAACAGGGGGTGTCGGGGCCAACGTCCTGACTTTC	CASSFRTGGVGANVLTF
.	TRBV11-1	.	TRBJ1-1	TGTGCCAGCAGCTTAGAAGACACCACTGAAGCTTTCTTT	CASSLEDTTEAFF
.	TRBV5-6	TRBD1	TRBJ2-3	TGTGCCAGCAGACTGACAGGGGGAGATACGCAGTATTTT	CASRLTGGDTQYF
.	TRBV7-9	.	TRBJ1-3	TGTGCCAGCAGCCCCACCCAACCAGGGGCTGGAAACACCATATATTTT	CASSPTQPGAGNTIYF
.	TRBV19	.	TRBJ1-2	TGTGCCAGTAGTATGGACAGTAACTATGGCTACACCTTC	CASSMDSNYGYTF
few	TRBV7-6	.	TRBJ1-3	TGTGCCAGCAGCTCCGAGGGGGGGCTTTCAGGAAACACCATATATTTT	CASSSEGGLSGNTIYF
.	TRBV6-5	TRBD1	TRBJ2-7	TGTGCCAGCAGTAGCCGGACAGGGGGCGTCTACGAGCAGTACTTC	CASSSRTGGVYEQYF
.	TRBV18	TRBD2	TRBJ2-1	TGTGCCAGCTCACCACAGGGACTAGCGGGAGGCCTAAATGTGAATGAGCAGTTCTTC	CASSPQGLAGGLNVNEQFF
.	TRBV7-6	TRBD1	TRBJ2-1	TGTGCCAGCAGCGACAGGGGACGATACAATGAGCAGTTCTTC	CASSDRGRYNEQFF
.	TRBV9	.	TRBJ2-2	TGTGCCACGCGGCGGGCCGGGGAGCTGTTTTTT	CATRRAGELFF
.	TRBV7-9	.	TRBJ1-6	TGTGCCAGCAGCGTCAACAGGAATTCACCCCTCCACTTT	CASSVNRNSPLHF
.	TRBV7-9	.	TRBJ1-6	TGTGCCAGCACCTCGGGGAGCTCCTATAATTCACCCCTCCACTTT	CASTSGSSYNSPLHF
once	TRBV30	TRBD2	TRBJ2-1	TGTGCCTGGGCCCGGACTAGCGGGAGTTTCGATGAGCAGTTCTTC	CAWARTSGSFDEQFF
few	TRBV5-8	TRBD2	TRBJ2-1	TGTGCCAGCAGCTTTAGAGGGGCGGGAGCTAATTTTGACAATGAGCAGTTCTTC	CASSFRGAGANFDNEQFF
.	TRBV28	.	TRBJ2-4	TGTGCCAGCATGGAGGTTTCCAAAAACATTCAGTACTTC	CASMEVSKNIQYF
.	TRBV4-3	.	TRBJ1-3	TGCGCCAGCAGCCTCCTTTCTGGAAACACCATATATTTT	CASSLLSGNTIYF
.	TRBV6-5	.	TRBJ1-5	TGTGCCAGCAGTTACTTCGCAGGTCCGTTGGCGCGGCCCCAGCATTTT	CASSYFAGPLARPQHF
.	TRBV12-3/TRBV12-4	.	TRBJ1-2	TGTGCCAGCAGTTTGGGGGGGAGTGGCTACACCTTC	CASSLGGSGYTF
.	TRBV6-2/TRBV6-3	TRBD1	TRBJ1-1	TGTGCCAGCAGTTACGCCAGGGGGCTTGGGAACACTGAAGCTTTCTTT	CASSYARGLGNTEAFF
once	TRBV19	.	TRBJ1-5	TGTGCCAGTGCATTGACAGATTATAGCAATCAGCCCCAGCATTTT	CASALTDYSNQPQHF
once	TRBV7-3	TRBD1	TRBJ2-7	TGTGCCAGCAGACGGGACAGGTCAACCTACGAGCAGTACTTC	CASRRDRSTYEQYF
few	TRBV6-2/TRBV6-3	TRBD2	TRBJ2-7	TGTGCCAGCAGTTACCCCGGGACTAGCGGGGCGTCCTACGAGCAGTACTTC	CASSYPGTSGASYEQYF
.	TRBV4-2	.	TRBJ2-2	TGTGCCAGCAGCCAAGTGCGGCAGACGAACACCGGGGAGCTGTTTTTT	CASSQVRQTNTGELFF
.	TRBV19	.	TRBJ1-6	TGTGCCAGTAGTTTAAACCTCAGGGACTTGGATTCACCCCTCCACTTT	CASSLNLRDLDSPLHF
once	TRBV15	TRBD2	TRBJ2-7	TGTGCCACCAGCAGTGGACTAGCTACCTCCTACGAGCAGTACTTC	CATSSGLATSYEQYF
.	TRBV3-1/TRBV3-2	TRBD1	TRBJ1-2	TGTGCCAGCAGCCAAGACGAATGGACAGGGAACTATGGCTACACCTTC	CASSQDEWTGNYGYTF
.	TRBV5-8	.	TRBJ1-5	TGTGCCAGCAGCTTAACGGGGACATATAGCAATCAGCCCCAGCATTTT	CASSLTGTYSNQPQHF
.	TRBV28	.	TRBJ2-4	TGTGCCAGCAGTCGCCGGGACGGGAGCAGTAACATTCAGTACTTC	CASSRRDGSSNIQYF
many	TRBV20-1	TRBD1	TRBJ1-6	TGCAGTGCTAGTTCCGGGACAGGGTATTCACCCCTCCACTTT	CSASSGTGYSPLHF
few	TRBV6-5	.	TRBJ1-2	TGTGCCAGTAACATGCTGGATGGCTACACCTTC	CASNMLDGYTF
.	TRBV20-1	.	TRBJ2-7	TGCAGTGCTAGTCTCGGTCCAGGGCTCTACGAGCAGTACTTC	CSASLGPGLYEQYF
.	TRBV12-3/TRBV12-4	TRBD1	TRBJ1-1	TGTGCCAGCAGTTGGAGGACAGGGGAAGCTTTCTTT	CASSWRTGEAFF
.	TRBV24-1	TRBD1	TRBJ1-5	TGTGCCACCAGCGGGACAGGGAGCAATCAGCCCCAGCATTTT	CATSGTGSNQPQHF
.	TRBV5-4	.	TRBJ1-1	TGTGCCAGCAGCCCGAGTAGGGCAGACAGAGCTTTCTTT	CASSPSRADRAFF
.	TRBV5-6	.	TRBJ2-5	TGTGCCAGCAGCTTGGAGAGCGGGGTGGGGGCAGAGACCCAGTACTTC	CASSLESGVGAETQYF
.	TRBV11-2	.	TRBJ1-6	TGTGCCAGCAGCTTTTCAGGGTTTAATTCACCCCTCCACTTT	CASSFSGFNSPLHF
.	TRBV30	TRBD1	TRBJ1-2	TGTGCCTGGAGTCCACAGGGGTTAAGCTATGGCTACACCTTC	CAWSPQGLSYGYTF
.	TRBV7-6	TRBD1	TRBJ1-3	TGTGCCAGCAGCGAACAACCGACAGGGTTCAGGGACACCATATATTTT	CASSEQPTGFRDTIYF
.	TRBV30	.	TRBJ1-6	TGTGCCTGGAGTGTACAGGGCTATTCACCCCTCCACTTT	CAWSVQGYSPLHF
.	TRBV7-3	TRBD2	TRBJ2-1	TGTGCCAGCAGCCCCGGGACTAGCTTCAATGAGCAGTTCTTC	CASSPGTSFNEQFF
.	TRBV5-1	TRBD1	TRBJ1-6	TGCGCCAGCAGCGTATCGACAGGGAATAATTCACCCCTCCACTTT	CASSVSTGNNSPLHF